The 32 T cell receptor beta chains given below trace back to one sample, sequenced in a study of blood T cells in healthy people across ages. A second PCR of 7 to 11 cycles used a sample-barcoded 5' primer and a J-beta primer mix. TCRdb redid the calling of the 5' RACE reads with MiXCR, one entry per CDR3 protein. The table includes about 1,800,000 distinct CDR3 sequences, 28% detected once. The sample taken for sequencing was blood. The receptors were gathered from a woman under 40 in good health.

This chain connects TRBV20-1 to TRBJ2-2; TRBD1 aligns across 7 bases. Germline-derived CDR1 and CDR2 are DFQATT and SNEGSKA (reference sequence). V dropped 5 bases and J dropped 3; count of bases not matched to a gene: 12. There are 16 residues in the CDR3. CDR3 nucleotides: TGCAGTGCTCGAATGAGTGGGACAGTATACACCGGGGAGCTGTTTTTT. Translated, it gives CSARMSGTVYTGELFF.

V usage is TRBV18 and J usage is TRBJ1-2; D is uncertain. Germline loops: CDR1 KGHSH, CDR2 LQKENI. This CDR3 contains 14 residues. V dropped 1 base and J dropped 3 bases, with 9 bases sitting between them. CDR3 protein: CASSPQKGDYGYTF. In nucleotides, the CDR3 is TGTGCCAGCTCACCACAGAAAGGCGACTATGGCTACACCTTC.

This clonotype was observed a few times. At one end the junction does not follow the germline gene, possibly because of a read error. The CDR3 DNA reads as TGTGCCGCCAGCAAGCCGGGACTAGCGGAAGAGACCCAGTACTTC. Protein sequence: CAASKPGLAEETQYF. The chain uses TRBV15 and TRBJ2-5, with 11 bases matching TRBD2. The CDR3 length is 15 residues. Germline CDR1 LNHNV, CDR2 YYDKDF (reference sequence).

This rearrangement joins TRBV14 to TRBJ1-2, with 9 bases that match TRBD1. Germline CDR1 SGHDN, CDR2 FVKESK. CDR3 size: 15 residues. V gave up 4 bases and J gave up 6 bases; unmatched junction bases: 9. CDR3 sequence: CASSRSGTGFHGYTF. Written as DNA, the CDR3 is TGTGCCAGCAGCCGTTCCGGGACAGGGTTTCATGGCTACACCTTC.

This clonotype was picked up a small number of times. V usage is TRBV12-3 or TRBV12-4 and J usage is TRBJ2-1; TRBD2 matches 9 bases. The CDR3 is 17 amino acids. With V trimmed by 1 base and J by 5 bases, 9 bases remained unmatched. CDR3 sequence reads: CASSLGWLAGKDNEQFF. The CDR3 DNA sequence: TGTGCCAGCAGTTTAGGATGGCTAGCGGGGAAGGACAATGAGCAGTTCTTC.

The CDR3 DNA reads TGCGCCAGCAGCTTGAAGGACTCTCCGGGATTTAATGAAAAACTGTTTTTT. Protein: CASSLKDSPGFNEKLFF. This rearrangement joins TRBV5-1 to TRBJ1-4; D not resolved. Germline assignment: CDR1 SGHRS and CDR2 YFSETQ. V lost 1 base, J lost 4 bases, and 17 bases lay in between. The CDR3 consists of 17 residues.

Many counts were recorded for this clonotype. The rearrangement links TRBV20-1 to TRBJ2-1; TRBD1 aligns across 12 bases. V shed 5 bases, J shed 7 bases, and the junction held 9 bases outside the gene matches. CDR3 length equals 15 residues. CDR1 and CDR2 (germline): DFQATT, SNEGSKA (reference sequence). The CDR3 nucleotides are TGCAGTGCTGCCTACCGGGACAGGGGGCGTAATGAGCAGTTCTTC. Encoded protein: CSAAYRDRGRNEQFF.

The table lists this clonotype with a few counts. The chain is built from TRBV7-2 and TRBJ2-1; D is perhaps TRBD2 (5 bases). The CDR3 totals 17 residues. Germline V gives CDR1 SGHTA, CDR2 FQGNSA. Trimming cost V 0 bases and J 0 bases, with 12 bases left between them. CDR3 sequence: CASSLAPTGSSYNEQFF. The CDR3 nucleotides are TGTGCCAGCAGCTTAGCTCCTACGGGGAGCTCCTACAATGAGCAGTTCTTC.

This clonotype has a single count. An end of the junction does not agree with germline; a read error may underlie this. The chain combines TRBV9 with TRBJ2-5; D is possibly TRBD2 (6 bases). The CDR3 runs 15 residues. Germline CDR1 and CDR2: SGDLS and YYNGEE. The CDR3 DNA reads TGTGCCAACAGCGTAGGCGGAGGGATGGGAGAGACCCAGTACTTC. Encoded protein: CANSVGGGMGETQYF.

Worth noting for this clonotype: This may arise from a read error, as a much more abundant clone is one base away. The rearrangement joins TRBV29-1 to TRBJ1-2; possible D gene TRBD1, 6 bases. The germline gives CDR1 SQVTM, CDR2 ANQGSEA. V was trimmed by 7 bases and J by 4 bases, leaving 13 bases between them. The CDR3 length is 12 residues. CDR3 coding DNA: TGCAGCGCGCGGGGGGCTAGCTATGGCTACACCTTC. Amino acid sequence: CSARGASYGYTF.

The chain carries TRBV6-2 or TRBV6-3 and TRBJ2-4; TRBD2 matches at 10 bases. The germline CDR1 and CDR2 sequences are MNHEY and SVGEGT. V was pared by 5 bases and J by 14 bases, with 12 bases of the junction left unmatched. The CDR3 is 14 residues long. The CDR3 region has the DNA TGTGCCAGCAGTCTTGAGCGGGAGGGCTACGAGGAGTACTTC. Residues: CASSLEREGYEEYF.

This clonotype occurred once. The V call is TRBV7-6, the J call TRBJ2-5; D is perhaps TRBD2 (5 bases). The CDR3 has 14 amino acids. The germline CDR1 and CDR2 sequences are SGHVS and FNYEAQ. V was cut by 5 bases and J by 11 bases, with 21 bases left in between. DNA of the CDR3: TGTGCCAGCAGCCCCCGAGGTAGTAGCTGGGAGCAGTACTTC. Translation gives CASSPRGSSWEQYF.

About this clonotype itself: Since no conserved phenylalanine or tryptophan closes the CDR3, a read error is the likely cause. The chain links TRBV12-3 or TRBV12-4 to TRBJ2-3; no reliable D call. CDR3 length equals 14 residues. Trimming removed 7 bases from V and 4 bases from J, with 15 bases in between. The CDR3, as DNA: TGTGCCAGCAAGCCCCTTTCTGCGGCAGATACGCAGTATTTG. Protein product: CASKPLSAADTQYL.

The chain carries TRBV4-1 and TRBJ2-3, with 11 bases matching TRBD2. Germline lookup yields CDR1 MGHRA and CDR2 YSYEKL. The junction had 2 bases not matched to a gene; V was cut back by 0 bases and J by 0 bases. The CDR3 is made up of 17 amino acids. The CDR3 reads CASSQEGLAASTDTQYF. In nucleotides, the CDR3 is TGCGCCAGCAGCCAAGAGGGACTAGCGGCAAGCACAGATACGCAGTATTTT.

The chain couples TRBV3-1 to TRBJ2-1; 12 bases line up with TRBD2. Germline trimming cut 4 bases from V and 0 bases from J; bases unmatched to any gene: 4. In germline, CDR1 is LGHDT, CDR2 YNNKEL (reference sequence). The CDR3 runs 17 residues. In DNA, the CDR3 is TGTGCCAGCAGCCTACGGACTAGCGGGATCTCCTACAATGAGCAGTTCTTC. Translation: CASSLRTSGISYNEQFF.

DNA for the CDR3: TGTACCACCCTAAGGGGAGGGACTAACTATGGCTACACCTTC. Translation: CTTLRGGTNYGYTF. V usage is TRBV10-3 and J usage is TRBJ1-2, with a tentative D call TRBD1 (5 bases). The germline gives CDR1 ENHRY, CDR2 SYGVKD. The CDR3 has 14 amino acids.

Ten or more counts support this clonotype. This chain uses TRBV12-3 or TRBV12-4 with TRBJ2-1, with 12 bases lining up with TRBD2. V was pared by 5 bases and J by 5 bases, with 4 bases of the junction left unmatched. The CDR3 runs 15 residues. For the CDR3, the DNA is TGTGCCAGCAGTAGTGGGACTAGCGGGCACAATGAGCAGTTCTTC. Its protein is CASSSGTSGHNEQFF.

The rearrangement links TRBV6-2 or TRBV6-3 to TRBJ2-1, with 8 bases aligning to TRBD2. V trimming: 4 bases; J trimming: 4 bases; junction bases outside the gene matches: 9. The CDR3 length is 16 residues. The germline CDR1 and CDR2 sequences are MNHEY and SVGEGT. DNA of the CDR3: TGTGCCAGCAGTTCTGGCCGGCAGCGGGGGTACAATGAGCAGTTCTTC. Its translation: CASSSGRQRGYNEQFF.

The rearrangement uses TRBV7-3 and TRBJ1-2, with a weak D call TRBD1 (5 bases). The CDR3 runs 13 residues. The germline V gene has CDR1 SGHTA and CDR2 FQGTGA. V shed 5 bases and J shed 6 bases, with 13 bases lying between them. In DNA, the CDR3 is TGTGCCAGCAGCGGGCAGGGATCTAATGGCTACACCTTC. This translates into CASSGQGSNGYTF.

Worth noting for this clonotype: A much bigger clone sits one base away, suggesting this may be a read error. The J gene is TRBJ2-4, the V gene TRBV12-3 or TRBV12-4, with 9 bases identical to TRBD1. The J call may be wrong; the DNA end is better matched by TRBJ2-7. This CDR3 is built from 14 residues. The CDR3 region is CASTARDRAHEQYF. CDR3 bases: TGTGCCAGCACCGCCCGGGACAGGGCCCACGAGCAGTACTTC.

There are a few counts of this clonotype. The chain couples TRBV11-2 to TRBJ2-2; D is unclear. The V end lost 5 bases, the J end lost 3 bases, and 7 bases lay between the germline ends. CDR3 length: 13 amino acids. CDR1 and CDR2 (germline): SGHAT, FQNNGV. Here the CDR3 reads CASSPGYTGELFF. The CDR3 bases are TGTGCCAGCAGCCCCGGTTACACCGGGGAGCTGTTTTTT.

This clonotype appeared many times. The chain employs TRBV28 and TRBJ2-7; D is possibly TRBD1 (6 bases). The CDR3 is 15 amino acids. Trimming took off 1 base at V and 0 bases at J, with 10 bases between the two ends. Per the germline V gene, CDR1 is MDHEN and CDR2 is SYDVKM. The CDR3 nucleotides read TGTGCCAGCAGTTTATATCGGGACACCTCCTACGAGCAGTACTTC. It yields the protein CASSLYRDTSYEQYF.

V is TRBV29-1 and J is TRBJ2-7; weak D call: TRBD2 (5 bases). CDR1 and CDR2 (germline): SQVTM, ANQGSEA. This CDR3 contains 13 residues. The ends were cut back, 3 bases at V and 8 bases at J, with 17 bases in the middle. In nucleotides, the CDR3 is TGCAGCGTTGATACCGGACCTCTCGGGAAGCAGTACTTC. This gives the protein CSVDTGPLGKQYF.

The CDR3 reads CASSPHDSYEQYF. CDR3 DNA sequence: TGTGCCAGCAGCCCACATGACTCCTACGAGCAGTACTTC. This chain joins TRBV14 and TRBJ2-7; the D is unclear. This CDR3 comprises 13 residues. The germline V gene encodes CDR1 SGHDN and CDR2 FVKESK. V was cut by 4 bases and J by 0 bases, with 7 bases left in between.

With regard to this clonotype: This may be a read error, as it is one base from a much larger clone. CDR3 region: CASRFRGPGANVLTF. DNA of the CDR3: TGTGCCAGCAGATTCAGGGGGCCTGGGGCCAACGTCCTGACTTTC. The V and J genes are TRBV6-6 and TRBJ2-6; 8 nucleotides match TRBD1. With V trimmed by 6 bases and J by 2 bases, 3 bases remained unmatched. In germline, CDR1 is MNHNY, CDR2 SVGAGI (reference sequence). This CDR3 is built from 15 residues.

The chain joins TRBV29-1 to TRBJ1-5, with D tentatively TRBD1 (6 bases). CDR3 length: 14 residues. Trimming took 4 bases from V and 1 from J, leaving 11 bases between them. CDR1 and CDR2 (germline): SQVTM, ANQGSEA. The CDR3 DNA reads as TGCAGCGTTGTATTGGGGGCAAGCAATCAGCCCCAGCATTTT. Protein sequence: CSVVLGASNQPQHF.

This clonotype was seen only a few times. The V gene is TRBV9, the J gene TRBJ2-1, with 9 bases aligning to TRBD2. This CDR3 has 15 residues. Germline CDR1 is SGDLS and CDR2 is YYNGEE. V dropped 4 bases and J dropped 9; count of bases not matched to a gene: 11. For the CDR3, the DNA is TGTGCCAGCAGCCCTCAGACTAGCGGTATGGGTGAGCAGTTCTTC. This sequence encodes CASSPQTSGMGEQFF.

The chain has TRBV5-1 and TRBJ1-2; 8 bases line up with TRBD1. The length of the CDR3 is 15 residues. V trimming: 0 bases; J trimming: 5 bases; junction bases outside the gene matches: 6. Germline lookup yields CDR1 SGHRS and CDR2 YFSETQ. The CDR3 DNA reads TGCGCCAGCAGCTTGGCATCCAGGGGGCAATATGGCTACACCTTC. The encoded protein is CASSLASRGQYGYTF. The full variable domain, completed using reference TRBV5-1 and TRBJ1-2, is KAGVTQTPRYLIKTRGQQVTLSCSPISGHRSVSWYQQTPGQGLQFLFEYFSETQRNKGNFPGRFSGRQFSNSRSEMNVSTLELGDSALYLCASSLASRGQYGYTFGSGTRLTVV.

This chain links TRBV5-1 with TRBJ2-2, with D unclear. Germline CDR1 is SGHRS and CDR2 is YFSETQ. The CDR3 has 15 amino acids. The V end was cut by 6 bases, the J end by 0 bases, with 12 bases between. CDR3 bases: TGCGCCAGCATGGGTAGCTTGTCGAACACCGGGGAGCTGTTTTTT. This gives the protein CASMGSLSNTGELFF.

This chain connects TRBV10-2 to TRBJ1-3; D remains unclear. The germline V gene has CDR1 WSHSY and CDR2 SAAADI. The CDR3 loop spans 13 amino acids. Trimming shortened V by 6 bases and J by 0 bases, and 6 bases separated the two germline ends. The CDR3 is CASRIGSGNTIYF. CDR3 sequence (DNA): TGCGCCAGCAGAATCGGCTCTGGAAACACCATATATTTT.

A note on this clonotype: This may be a read error, as it is one base from a much larger clone. J is TRBJ2-1 and V is TRBV28, with 8 bases lining up with TRBD2. J was trimmed by 10 bases and V by 8 bases; bases with no gene match: 13. The germline V gene has CDR1 MDHEN and CDR2 SYDVKM. There are 14 residues in the CDR3. The CDR3 region has the DNA TGTGCCAGCCGCCCCGGGGGGGCGTTGAGCGAGCAGTTCTTC. Residues: CASRPGGALSEQFF.

The V and J genes are TRBV7-3 and TRBJ2-3; 8 positions match TRBD2. Germline trimming cut 4 bases from V and 9 bases from J; bases unmatched to any gene: 12. Looked up from germline, CDR1 is SGHTA and CDR2 is FQGTGA. The CDR3 has 15 amino acids. This CDR3 reads CASSWRGADLRTQYF. The CDR3 region has the DNA TGTGCCAGCAGCTGGCGGGGGGCCGACCTGCGGACGCAGTATTTT.